The next 8 T cell receptor beta chains were all read from a single sample in a study of T cells in localized non-small cell lung cancer. Using immunoSEQ multiplex PCR, the repertoire was profiled, and TCRdb retains in-frame clones only, with some absent. The repertoire holds roughly 13,000 clones, with about four fifths as singletons. Sequencing used peripheral blood, obtained before any cancer treatment. The receptors come from a male donor aged 60 or older with stage I squamous cell lung carcinoma.

V and J are TRBV20-1 and TRBJ2-3; D uncertain. CDR3 length equals 11 residues. Trimming left V 3 bases short and J 5 bases short, with 6 bases between. Per germline, CDR1 DFQATT and CDR2 SNEGSKA (reference sequence). CDR3 in DNA: TGCAGTGCTAGGCTGGAAGATACGCAGTATTTT. Translation gives CSARLEDTQYF.

The chain uses TRBV30 and TRBJ1-1; D gene unclear. CDR3 length equals 14 residues. V lost 0 bases, J lost 1 base, and 9 bases lay in between. Per germline, CDR1 GTSNPN and CDR2 SVGIG (reference sequence). The CDR3 is CAWSVRRRNTEAFF. Written as DNA, the CDR3 is TGTGCCTGGAGTGTAAGACGGCGGAACACTGAAGCTTTCTTT. Full variable domain (rest looked up from reference TRBV30 and TRBJ1-1): SQTIHQWPATLVQPVGSPLSLECTVEGTSNPNLYWYRQAAGRGLQLLFYSVGIGQISSEVPQNLSASRPQDRQFILSSKKLLLSDSGFYLCAWSVRRRNTEAFFGQGTRLTVV.

The chain joins TRBV4-1 to TRBJ2-1, with D perhaps TRBD2 (5 bases). Trimming removed 1 base from V and 8 bases from J, with 18 bases in between. Germline CDR1 is MGHRA and CDR2 is YSYEKL. The CDR3 consists of 16 residues. The CDR3 nucleotides read TGCGCCAGCAGCCAAGCGTGGACTGCCGTCGGGGATGAGCAGTTCTTC. Translated, it gives CASSQAWTAVGDEQFF.

This clone occurred once. The CDR3 bases are TGTGCCAGCAGCGCGGGACTAGCGGGATGGGCCGGGGAGCTGTTTTTT. Encoded protein: CASSAGLAGWAGELFF. The chain links TRBV9 to TRBJ2-2; 13 bases align to TRBD2. J was trimmed by 6 bases and V by 3 bases; bases with no gene match: 5. This CDR3 is built from 16 residues. Germline V CDR1 and CDR2: SGDLS, YYNGEE.

This clone was recorded a few times. The chain joins TRBV7-9 to TRBJ1-1, with D uncertain. V was trimmed by 3 bases and J by 1 base, leaving 6 bases between them. CDR1 and CDR2 from the germline V gene are SEHNR and FQNEAQ (reference sequence). The CDR3 loop spans 13 amino acids. The CDR3 sequence: CASSFAANTEAFF. The CDR3 DNA reads as TGTGCCAGCAGCTTCGCGGCGAACACTGAAGCTTTCTTT.

This clone has more than one count but fewer than ten. This chain links TRBV10-1 with TRBJ1-1; perhaps TRBD1 as D (6 bases). Germline V gene sequence: CDR1 WNHNN, CDR2 SYGVQD (reference sequence). The CDR3 is made up of 15 amino acids. The V end lost 4 bases, the J end lost 0 bases, and 12 bases lay between the germline ends. CDR3 DNA: TGCGCCAGCAGTGCCCAACAGGGAGTGAACACTGAAGCTTTCTTT. Translated: CASSAQQGVNTEAFF.

This clone was observed once. V usage is TRBV7-2 and J usage is TRBJ2-3; no firm D call. The CDR3 has 13 amino acids. V was clipped by 2 bases and J by 3 bases, with 6 bases between them. The V gene's germline CDR1 is SGHTA and CDR2 FQGNSA. The CDR3 is CASSLKVTDTQYF. The CDR3 region has the DNA TGTGCCAGCAGCTTAAAAGTAACAGATACGCAGTATTTT.

The rearrangement joins TRBV2 to TRBJ1-2, with 7 bases fitting TRBD1. Looked up from germline, CDR1 is SNHLY and CDR2 is FYNNEI. V lost 7 bases, J lost 8 bases, and 13 bases stayed unmatched. This CDR3 has 14 amino acids. Here the CDR3 DNA reads TGTGCCAGCAATTCGAGGGGGCCCAAGGGAGGCTACACCTTC. Protein: CASNSRGPKGGYTF.